These T cell receptor beta chains were read from a single sample in a study of CD8+ T cells in alopecia areata. TCRdb keeps only in-frame clones here, not all; method: immunoSEQ multiplex PCR. Of 170,000 or so clones in the sample, roughly 64% were seen once. Sequencing used CD8+ T cells sorted from blood, obtained at week 24, from a patient treated with tofacitinib. The receptors originated from a human donor with alopecia areata. The CDR3 runs from the conserved cysteine through the conserved F or W. A D gene is named only where the DNA matches it firmly. Clone size is shown for a subset of rows, as once, few, many or a class of expanded clone.

clone size,V gene,J gene,D gene,CDR3 protein
.,TRBV6-1,TRBJ1-2,.,CASKTTGADGYTF
few,TRBV6-5,TRBJ1-2,TRBD1,CASSEGQGYYGYTF
few,TRBV6-1,TRBJ1-5,.,CASSEGGSRNQPQHF
.,TRBV6-5,TRBJ2-5,.,CASRTDQETQYF
few,TRBV6-1,TRBJ1-1,.,CASSDEAGMNTEAFF
.,TRBV29-1,TRBJ1-2,.,CSVTGGNDGYTF
.,TRBV13,TRBJ2-3,.,CASSLGSGTDTQYF
.,TRBV7-9,TRBJ2-7,TRBD2,CASSWRGLEQYF
few,TRBV23-1,TRBJ2-7,.,CASSPQGRESYEQYF
.,TRBV27,TRBJ2-1,TRBD2,CASSLPRGEHNEQFF
.,TRBV30,TRBJ2-2,.,CAWKGPTGELFF
.,TRBV19,TRBJ2-1,.,CASSLTGNSDEQFF
.,TRBV30,TRBJ1-2,TRBD1,CACNLWDRGYYGYTF
.,TRBV27,TRBJ1-6,.,CASSPRPEKYNSPLHF
once,TRBV6-6,TRBJ1-1,TRBD1,CASIPGQGLTEAFF
.,TRBV4-1,TRBJ1-5,.,CASSPNGGRINQPQHF
few,TRBV29-1,TRBJ1-1,.,CSDVGRENTEAFF
.,TRBV15,TRBJ2-5,.,CATSNIGQLQETQYF
.,TRBV5-1,TRBJ2-1,.,CASSSNLNEQFF
.,TRBV15,TRBJ2-1,.,CATGSGGPYNEQFF
.,TRBV7-9,TRBJ2-5,.,CASSSTGYQETQYF
few,TRBV11-2,TRBJ2-3,.,CASSLGIAKADTQYF
.,TRBV27,TRBJ1-2,.,CASSLRVNYGYTF
.,TRBV2,TRBJ2-1,TRBD1,CASTTPGQAYNEQFF
few,TRBV19,TRBJ1-4,.,CASSIGQYNEKLFF
.,TRBV25-1,.,.,CASCRVLSYEQYF
.,TRBV7-7,TRBJ2-3,.,CASSEVLGGATDTQYF
.,TRBV7-9,TRBJ1-2,TRBD1,CASSLRRGQGAGAYGYTF
.,TRBV5-6,TRBJ1-2,.,CASSLLVQTSVDGYTF
.,TRBV5-1,TRBJ2-2,TRBD2,CASSLGLAITGELFF
once,TRBV9,TRBJ1-1,TRBD1,CASSGQGGPEAFF
.,TRBV5-6,TRBJ2-1,.,CASNGGAMDEQFF
.,TRBV15,TRBJ2-3,.,CATSRDGTQGFTDTQYF
.,TRBV30,TRBJ2-3,.,CACFTDTQYF
.,TRBV5-1,TRBJ2-3,TRBD2,CASNPSGGGGTDTQYF
few,TRBV4-1,TRBJ2-7,.,CASSQEGQKTYEQYF
.,TRBV6-1,TRBJ2-7,.,CASSDSVSYEQYF
.,TRBV6-1,TRBJ2-2,TRBD1,CASSPTGGFGGELFF